These 14 T cell receptor beta chains came from one sample sequenced in a study of OX40 agonist ivuxolimab in advanced cancers. TCRdb keeps only in-frame clones here, not all; method: immunoSEQ multiplex PCR. The data show 75,000 to 85,000 clones, over 75% seen once. The sample in question was CD4+ or CD8+ T cells sorted from blood, obtained in a trial of the OX40 agonist ivuxolimab. These receptor sequences come from an adult with an advanced solid tumor such as melanoma, head and neck, liver or kidney cancer.

The chain uses TRBV11-3 and TRBJ2-7; 10 bases align to TRBD2. Germline CDR1 and CDR2: SGHNT and YENEEA. There are 15 residues in the CDR3. Unmatched junction bases numbered 4, after V lost 1 base and J lost 4 bases. This CDR3 is CASSLVLAGSYEQYF. CDR3 nucleotides: TGTGCCAGCAGCTTAGTACTAGCGGGGTCTTACGAGCAGTACTTC.

The chain is built from TRBV7-9 and TRBJ2-2, with a weak D call TRBD2 (6 bases). Trimming removed 3 bases at V and 5 bases at J, with 7 bases between. From germline, CDR1 is SEHNR and CDR2 FQNEAQ (reference sequence). CDR3 length: 13 residues. The CDR3 region has the DNA TGTGCCAGCAGCTTGGGGGGTACCGGGGAGCTGTTTTTT. Residues: CASSLGGTGELFF.

This clone has a handful of counts. The J gene is TRBJ2-7, the V gene TRBV11-2; 8 nucleotides match TRBD1. This CDR3 spans 14 amino acids. The trim removed 6 bases at V and 1 base at J, leaving 5 bases unmatched. The germline gives CDR1 SGHAT, CDR2 FQNNGV. The CDR3 coding sequence is TGTGCCAGCAGTGGGACAGGTACATCCTACGAGCAGTACTTC. It is translated as CASSGTGTSYEQYF.

This rearrangement joins TRBV27 to TRBJ1-5; D is perhaps TRBD1 (5 bases). Trimming left V 3 bases short and J 0 bases short, with 9 bases between. CDR1 and CDR2 (germline): MNHEY, SMNVEV (reference sequence). This CDR3 has 15 amino acids. DNA for the CDR3: TGTGCCAGCAGTTTTTCAGGGAATAGCAATCAGCCCCAGCATTTT. Translation: CASSFSGNSNQPQHF.

The chain has TRBV7-8 and TRBJ2-7, with 8 bases fitting TRBD2. V lost 3 bases, J lost 0 bases, and 1 base stayed unmatched. In germline, CDR1 is SGHVS, CDR2 FQNEAQ. The CDR3 length is 14 residues. The CDR3 sequence: CASSFSGNSYEQYF. The DNA of the CDR3 is TGTGCCAGCAGCTTTAGCGGGAACTCCTACGAGCAGTACTTC.

The genes are TRBV7-9 and TRBJ1-6; 8 nucleotides agree with TRBD1. Germline lookup yields CDR1 SEHNR and CDR2 FQNEAQ (reference sequence). The CDR3 has 15 amino acids. The trim removed 5 bases at V and 3 bases at J, leaving 3 bases unmatched. The CDR3 region has the DNA TGTGCCAGCAGCCGAGGGACAGGCTATAATTCACCCCTCCACTTT. Encoded protein: CASSRGTGYNSPLHF.

The chain carries TRBV19 and TRBJ2-7; 9 bases are a match to TRBD2. V was clipped by 4 bases and J by 2 bases; unmatched bases: 3. The germline CDR1 and CDR2 sequences are LNHDA and SQIVND (reference sequence). This CDR3 is built from 14 residues. CDR3 protein: CASSKTSGTYEQYF. CDR3 in DNA: TGTGCCAGTAGTAAGACTAGCGGAACCTACGAGCAGTACTTC. Full variable domain (outside the CDR3, taken from reference TRBV19 and TRBJ2-7): DGGITQSPKYLFRKEGQNVTLSCEQNLNHDAMYWYRQDPGQGLRLIYYSQIVNDFQKGDIAEGYSVSREKKESFPLTVTSAQKNPTAFYLCASSKTSGTYEQYFGPGTRLTVT.

The chain joins TRBV15 to TRBJ1-6; the D is unclear. Germline values: CDR1 LNHNV, CDR2 YYDKDF (reference sequence). CDR3 length equals 14 residues. The V end was cut by 0 bases, the J end by 8 bases, with 8 bases between. The CDR3 nucleotides are TGTGCCACCAGCAGAGACAGGAGGCATTCACCCCTCCACTTT. It yields the protein CATSRDRRHSPLHF.

This chain uses TRBV6-5 with TRBJ2-3; maybe TRBD1 (6 bases). The CDR3 runs 16 residues. V lost 0 bases to trimming and J lost 2 bases, with 12 bases between them. Germline assignment: CDR1 MNHEY and CDR2 SVGAGI. The CDR3 DNA follows: TGTGCCAGCAGTTACTCGACTACAGGGCCCACAGATACGCAGTATTTT. Its protein is CASSYSTTGPTDTQYF.

CDR3 nucleotide sequence: TGTGCCAGCAGGGGACAGTTTGGAAATCAGCCCCAGCATTTT. It encodes CASRGQFGNQPQHF. The chain combines TRBV2 with TRBJ1-5; 7 nucleotides match TRBD1. J gave up 4 bases and V 6 bases, and 6 bases lay outside the gene matches. This CDR3 comprises 14 residues. Germline CDR1 reads SNHLY; CDR2 reads FYNNEI. Using reference TRBV2 and TRBJ1-5 for the parts outside the CDR3, the full variable domain is EPEVTQTPSHQVTQMGQEVILRCVPISNHLYFYWYRQILGQKVEFLVSFYNNEISEKSEIFDDQFSVERPDGSNFTLKIRSTKLEDSAMYFCASRGQFGNQPQHFGDGTRLSIL.

The CDR3 sequence is CASSTGTNTYEQYF. The CDR3 DNA reads as TGTGCCAGTAGTACAGGGACAAACACCTACGAGCAGTACTTC. The V gene is TRBV19, the J gene TRBJ2-7, with a tentative D call TRBD1 (6 bases). CDR1 is LNHDA, CDR2 SQIVND, per germline (reference sequence). Trimming left V 4 bases short and J 2 bases short, with 12 bases between. The CDR3 has 14 amino acids.

V and J are TRBV18 and TRBJ2-5; D not certain. The CDR3 totals 15 residues. V lost 2 bases and J 2 bases, leaving 12 bases between the germline ends. Germline V CDR1 and CDR2: KGHSH, LQKENI. This CDR3 reads CASSPISHRQETQYF. DNA of the CDR3: TGTGCCAGCTCACCAATTTCTCACAGACAAGAGACCCAGTACTTC.

The chain uses TRBV27 and TRBJ2-7; 11 nucleotides align to TRBD1. The length of the CDR3 is 15 residues. Per germline, CDR1 MNHEY and CDR2 SMNVEV (reference sequence). V gave up 5 bases and J gave up 4 bases; unmatched junction bases: 7. CDR3 nucleotide sequence: TGTGCCAGCAGTAGAGGACAGGGGGCGAAATACGAGCAGTACTTC. Protein: CASSRGQGAKYEQYF.

This clone appeared a single time. This rearrangement joins TRBV6-1 to TRBJ2-5; 8 bases agree with TRBD1. Losses at the gene ends were 6 bases for V and 3 bases for J; bases not matched to a gene: 9. The V gene's germline CDR1 is MNHNS and CDR2 SASEGT. The CDR3 totals 15 residues. CDR3 amino acids: CASRSGGSGKETQYF. The CDR3 bases are TGTGCCAGCAGGTCAGGGGGCTCTGGGAAAGAGACCCAGTACTTC.